What follows describes a single T cell receptor (beta chain). The data originate from a study of T cell changes during pregnancy in multiple sclerosis. With 2 bases clipped from V and 6 bases from J, the junction kept 7 bases outside the gene matches. The CDR3 loop spans 16 amino acids. From germline, CDR1 is MNHEY and CDR2 SVGAGI. The table came from immunoSEQ multiplex PCR; TCRdb's copy has only in-frame clones and leaves some out. The sample shows 90,000 to 120,000 clones, over 85% of them seen only once. The chain is built from TRBV6-5 and TRBJ2-1, with TRBD2 matching over 10 bases. The TCR sequence derives from a female donor with multiple sclerosis, enrolled in a pregnancy study. Here the sequenced sample was peripheral blood, taken in the second trimester of pregnancy. Here the CDR3 reads CASSYISSGSGNEQFF. The CDR3 DNA is TGTGCCAGCAGTTACATCTCTAGCGGGAGTGGCAATGAGCAGTTCTTC.